A single sample is the source of the 26 T cell receptor beta chains below, sequenced in a study of cytomegalovirus exposure and HLA in healthy donors. Primers included in the PCR were 60 Vbeta and 13 Jbeta primers. Sequencing used immunoSEQ multiplex PCR; TCRdb keeps in-frame clones, though not all of them. The table includes about 210,000 clones, around three quarters detected once. The sample taken for sequencing was PBMCs. These receptors were collected from a woman aged 25 to 39 in good health and CMV-seropositive.

The chain couples TRBV27 to TRBJ1-1; D is unclear. With 2 bases removed from V and 4 bases from J, the gap between germline ends came to 11 bases. Germline V CDR1 and CDR2: MNHEY, SMNVEV (reference sequence). The CDR3 is 14 residues long. CDR3 coding DNA: TGTGCCAGCAGTTTAACGATGCGAGCCACTGAAGCTTTCTTT. Its translation is CASSLTMRATEAFF.

The rearrangement uses TRBV10-3 and TRBJ2-7; D remains ambiguous. Germline CDR1 ENHRY, CDR2 SYGVKD. V lost 3 bases and J 0 bases, leaving 12 bases between the germline ends. The CDR3 runs 15 residues. CDR3 sequence reads: CAISDPAHSSYEQYF. CDR3 nucleotide sequence: TGTGCCATCAGTGACCCGGCGCACAGCTCCTACGAGCAGTACTTC.

V gene TRBV30 combines with J gene TRBJ2-1; 12 nucleotides line up with TRBD2. Trimming cost V 0 bases and J 2 bases; bases outside gene matches: 5. Germline CDR1 reads GTSNPN; CDR2 reads SVGIG (reference sequence). The CDR3 extends over 17 amino acids. CDR3 in amino acids: CAWSVTRTSGAYNEQFF. In nucleotides, the CDR3 is TGTGCCTGGAGTGTAACCCGGACTAGCGGGGCCTACAATGAGCAGTTCTTC. The complete variable domain, with remaining parts taken from reference TRBV30 and TRBJ2-1, reads SQTIHQWPATLVQPVGSPLSLECTVEGTSNPNLYWYRQAAGRGLQLLFYSVGIGQISSEVPQNLSASRPQDRQFILSSKKLLLSDSGFYLCAWSVTRTSGAYNEQFFGPGTRLTVL.

The chain uses TRBV6-5 and TRBJ2-5, with D tentatively TRBD1 (6 bases). Trimming pared 4 bases from V and 5 bases from J, leaving 14 bases between. This CDR3 is 14 amino acids long. Germline CDR1 reads MNHEY; CDR2 reads SVGAGI. The CDR3 nucleotides read TGTGCCAGCAGTTCTTACAGGGAGCGGGAGACCCAGTACTTC. It encodes CASSSYRERETQYF.

Here the CDR3 DNA reads TGTGCCAGCAGCTCTGGTCGACAGAGCTCCTACAATGAGCAGTTCTTC. Amino acid sequence: CASSSGRQSSYNEQFF. The chain couples TRBV7-8 to TRBJ2-1, with D possibly being TRBD1 (5 bases). This CDR3 is built from 16 residues. Per germline, CDR1 SGHVS and CDR2 FQNEAQ. The V end was cut by 4 bases, the J end by 0 bases, with 13 bases between.

CDR3 loop: CATGLAGDTQYF. The CDR3 DNA reads TGTGCCACGGGACTAGCGGGAGATACGCAGTATTTT. The chain links TRBV10-3 to TRBJ2-3; 12 positions match TRBD2. V lost 10 bases and J lost 5; bases outside the gene matches: 1. The CDR3 is 12 amino acids. Germline V gives CDR1 ENHRY, CDR2 SYGVKD.

The CDR3 loop reads CASSRTGTFTSGGYGYTF. The CDR3 DNA sequence: TGCGCCAGCAGCAGAACCGGGACTTTTACTTCTGGGGGATATGGCTACACCTTC. The V and J genes are TRBV5-1 and TRBJ1-2, with a tentative D call TRBD1 (5 bases). Trimming shortened V by 4 bases and J by 5 bases, and 27 bases separated the two germline ends. The CDR3 runs 18 residues. Germline assignment: CDR1 SGHRS and CDR2 YFSETQ.

This chain joins TRBV30 and TRBJ2-1, with 11 bases identical to TRBD2. The ends lost 5 bases at V and 5 bases at J; junction bases unmatched: 8. The CDR3 has 15 residues. Germline CDR1 is GTSNPN and CDR2 is SVGIG (reference sequence). The DNA for the CDR3 is TGTGCCTGGCCAGCCACGGGACTAGCGGACAATGAGCAGTTCTTC. This encodes CAWPATGLADNEQFF.

Points on this clone: This sample also contains other DNA sequences that code for the same CDR3. This chain links TRBV9 with TRBJ2-5; TRBD1 might be the D (5 bases). Germline CDR1 and CDR2: SGDLS and YYNGEE. V shed 0 bases and J shed 1 base, with 7 bases lying between them. This CDR3 contains 14 residues. CDR3 nucleotides: TGTGCCAGCAGCGTAGCAGGGTTCCAAGAGACCCAGTACTTC. Translation: CASSVAGFQETQYF. Variable domain in full (rest from reference TRBV9 and TRBJ2-5): DSGVTQTPKHLITATGQRVTLRCSPRSGDLSVYWYQQSLDQGLQFLIQYYNGEERAKGNILERFSAQQFPDLHSELNLSSLELGDSALYFCASSVAGFQETQYFGPGTRLLVL.

The J gene is TRBJ2-3, the V gene TRBV6-1, with 9 bases that match TRBD2. This CDR3 has 14 residues. V lost 6 bases, J lost 7 bases, and 8 bases stayed unmatched. CDR1 and CDR2 (germline): MNHNS, SASEGT. The CDR3 DNA is TGTGCCAGCAGCCCTCGGGCGGGGGGGAATACGCAGTATTTT. Protein product: CASSPRAGGNTQYF.

This chain connects TRBV5-1 to TRBJ1-2, with TRBD1 identical over 10 bases. The germline V gene encodes CDR1 SGHRS and CDR2 YFSETQ. The CDR3 runs to 15 residues. V was pared by 4 bases and J by 3 bases, with 6 bases of the junction left unmatched. CDR3 loop: CASSPRTGGDYGYTF. The CDR3 bases are TGCGCCAGCAGCCCGAGGACAGGGGGGGACTATGGCTACACCTTC.

This chain uses TRBV5-6 with TRBJ2-7; 9 bases line up with TRBD1. The germline V gene has CDR1 SGHDT and CDR2 YYEEEE. The CDR3 spans 15 residues. J was trimmed by 0 bases and V by 4 bases; bases with no gene match: 5. The CDR3 bases are TGTGCCAGCAGCACAGGGACAGGGATCTCCTACGAGCAGTACTTC. Translation gives CASSTGTGISYEQYF. Supplemented by reference TRBV5-6 and TRBJ2-7, the full variable domain reads DAGVTQSPTHLIKTRGQQVTLRCSPKSGHDTVSWYQQALGQGPQFIFQYYEEEERQRGNFPDRFSGHQFPNYSSELNVNALLLGDSALYLCASSTGTGISYEQYFGPGTRLTVT.

This clone occurred a few times. The chain has TRBV4-3 and TRBJ1-4, with D possibly TRBD1 on 6 matching bases. The germline CDR1 and CDR2 sequences are LGHNA and YSLEER. Deletions cut 3 bases from V and 7 bases from J, with 12 bases between. This CDR3 comprises 14 residues. CDR3 nucleotide sequence: TGCGCCAGCAGCCAGGAGGCAGGGGTTGAAAAACTGTTTTTT. Encoded protein: CASSQEAGVEKLFF.

J is TRBJ1-1 and V is TRBV6-5, with D maybe TRBD1 (5 bases). Germline lookup yields CDR1 MNHEY and CDR2 SVGAGI. This CDR3 is built from 11 residues. V shed 6 bases and J shed 7 bases, with 9 bases lying between them. Here the CDR3 reads CASRGHLEAFF. The CDR3 coding sequence is TGTGCCAGCAGAGGACACCTTGAAGCTTTCTTT.

This chain uses TRBV6-5 with TRBJ2-7; D uncertain. The CDR3 extends over 13 amino acids. With 6 bases removed from V and 1 base from J, the gap between germline ends came to 10 bases. In germline, CDR1 is MNHEY, CDR2 SVGAGI. The DNA for the CDR3 is TGTGCCAGCAGCAGGCACCCGTCCTACGAGCAGTACTTC. Its protein product is CASSRHPSYEQYF.

CDR3 in DNA: TGTGCCAGCAAACCGGCCCAGGGAGGGCTAGATGGCTACACCTTC. Translated, it gives CASKPAQGGLDGYTF. The chain is built from TRBV9 and TRBJ1-2, with D perhaps TRBD1 (5 bases). V lost 6 bases, J lost 6 bases, and 21 bases lay in between. Germline lookup yields CDR1 SGDLS and CDR2 YYNGEE. The CDR3 runs to 15 residues.

This chain connects TRBV13 to TRBJ2-1, with TRBD2 matching over 11 bases. The V segment lost 0 bases and the J segment 7 bases; nucleotides outside the gene matches: 14. The length of the CDR3 is 19 residues. CDR1 is PRHDT and CDR2 is FYEKMQ in the germline V gene (reference sequence). The CDR3 here is CASSLGLAGGGFVVNEQFF. The CDR3 bases are TGTGCCAGCAGCTTAGGCCTAGCGGGAGGAGGTTTTGTAGTTAATGAGCAGTTCTTC.

The V gene is TRBV10-3, the J gene TRBJ2-1; D uncertain. The germline V gene encodes CDR1 ENHRY and CDR2 SYGVKD. CDR3 length: 11 residues. V lost 10 bases and J 8 bases, leaving 12 bases between the germline ends. In DNA form, the CDR3 reads TGTGCCACGACATCTGACGATGAGCAGTTCTTC. As protein: CATTSDDEQFF.

This clone appeared once. The CDR3 DNA sequence: TGCGCCAGCAGCTTGGGCGGGAGTGGTCGAGATACGCAGTATTTT. It is translated as CASSLGGSGRDTQYF. The chain links TRBV5-1 to TRBJ2-3; 7 positions agree with TRBD2. Germline V gene sequence: CDR1 SGHRS, CDR2 YFSETQ. The trim removed 0 bases at V and 5 bases at J, leaving 6 bases unmatched. CDR3 length equals 15 residues.

V is TRBV5-1 and J is TRBJ2-3, with D possibly being TRBD1 (5 bases). The V end was cut by 7 bases, the J end by 4 bases, with 7 bases between. This CDR3 spans 11 amino acids. Per the germline V gene, CDR1 is SGHRS and CDR2 is YFSETQ. In DNA, the CDR3 is TGCGCCAGCGGGGCTTCAGATACGCAGTATTTT. Protein: CASGASDTQYF. The complete variable domain, with remaining parts taken from reference TRBV5-1 and TRBJ2-3, reads KAGVTQTPRYLIKTRGQQVTLSCSPISGHRSVSWYQQTPGQGLQFLFEYFSETQRNKGNFPGRFSGRQFSNSRSEMNVSTLELGDSALYLCASGASDTQYFGPGTRLTVL.

The chain recombines TRBV5-4 with TRBJ1-1; D might be TRBD1 (6 bases). The CDR3 is 15 amino acids. Trimming left V 4 bases short and J 1 base short, with 14 bases between. CDR1 is SGHNT and CDR2 is YYREEE in the germline V gene (reference sequence). The DNA of the CDR3 is TGTGCCAGCAGCCCTGAAGGGGGGGGGAACACTGAAGCTTTCTTT. This sequence encodes CASSPEGGGNTEAFF. Full variable domain (missing parts from reference TRBV5-4 and TRBJ1-1): ETGVTQSPTHLIKTRGQQVTLRCSSQSGHNTVSWYQQALGQGPQFIFQYYREEENGRGNFPPRFSGLQFPNYSSELNVNALELDDSALYLCASSPEGGGNTEAFFGQGTRLTVV.

V is TRBV4-1 and J is TRBJ1-5, with D unclear. Germline V gene lookup returns CDR1 MGHRA and CDR2 YSYEKL. Trimming shortened V by 0 bases and J by 5 bases, and 11 bases separated the two germline ends. CDR3 size: 15 residues. Written as DNA, the CDR3 is TGCGCCAGCAGCCAAGAAGGCGAGGCCTATCAGCCCCAGCATTTT. This translates into CASSQEGEAYQPQHF.

V gene TRBV28 combines with J gene TRBJ1-1, with 8 bases lining up with TRBD1. V trimming: 6 bases; J trimming: 5 bases; junction bases outside the gene matches: 14. Germline V gives CDR1 MDHEN, CDR2 SYDVKM. The CDR3 runs 16 residues. DNA of the CDR3: TGTGCCAGCAGCTACCCTTTTGGTACAGGGGGGACTGAAGCTTTCTTT. This translates into CASSYPFGTGGTEAFF.

The rearrangement uses TRBV7-6 and TRBJ2-7; TRBD1 agrees at 11 bases. V trimming: 5 bases; J trimming: 5 bases; junction bases outside the gene matches: 8. Germline lookup yields CDR1 SGHVS and CDR2 FNYEAQ. The CDR3 consists of 15 residues. The CDR3 loop is CASSPQPDRGHEQYF. The CDR3, as DNA: TGTGCCAGCAGCCCCCAACCGGACAGGGGGCACGAGCAGTACTTC.

The gene calls are TRBV6-6 and TRBJ2-1; D may be TRBD2 (5 bases). Trimming cost V 4 bases and J 6 bases, with 19 bases left between them. CDR1 is MNHNY, CDR2 SVGAGI, per germline (reference sequence). The CDR3 has 16 amino acids. The CDR3 DNA reads TGTGCCAGCAGTTCACCTACGGCGGGTTCGATCAATGAGCAGTTCTTC. This gives the protein CASSSPTAGSINEQFF.

The rearrangement links TRBV11-2 to TRBJ2-3, with 8 bases matching TRBD1. V gave up 1 base and J gave up 5 bases; unmatched junction bases: 5. The CDR3 contains 15 residues. CDR1 is SGHAT and CDR2 is FQNNGV in the germline V gene. The CDR3 sequence: CASSLAPRGQDTQYF. The CDR3 DNA follows: TGTGCCAGCAGCTTAGCCCCCAGGGGGCAAGATACGCAGTATTTT.